A single TCR beta chain is shown here with its context. Its specificity is not known. Sequenced material consisted of expressed TCRB transcripts (all of the isolated RNA was reverse transcribed). Sequencing of naive, central memory and regulatory T cell samples gave an average of roughly 3.5 million reads. Sequencing used immunoSEQ multiplex PCR; TCRdb keeps in-frame clones, though not all of them. The sample includes about 370,000 clones, less than 15% of them seen just once. The collection from each donor was one heparinised blood draw averaging around 120 mL. In germline, CDR1 is SQVTM, CDR2 ANQGSEA. The CDR3 runs to 16 residues. Trimming cost V 8 bases and J 8 bases; bases outside gene matches: 17. This specimen belongs to a study of beta chain features in type 1 diabetes. Points from the study as a whole: An over-representation of cells with high TCR expression could result from cDNA sequencing. Within the patient group, naive, central memory and Treg TCRB repertoires appeared more similar to each other than within healthy donors.

Sequencing input: naive CD4+ T cells from blood. This receptor was obtained from a woman aged 18-29 years in good health. The chain recombines TRBV29-1 with TRBJ1-4; 10 bases are shared with TRBD1. The CDR3 region is CSCLARGQGGREKLFF. In DNA, the CDR3 is TGCAGCTGTCTAGCCCGAGGACAGGGGGGAAGGGAAAAACTGTTTTTT.